The next 9 T cell receptor beta chains were all read from a single sample in a study of CD8 T cells in ankylosing spondylitis. TCRdb called the 5' RACE reads again in MiXCR, with one record for every CDR3 protein. The top ten clones hold approximately 20% of a sample with 200,000 to 250,000 distinct CDR3 sequences, roughly a tenth of them seen once. The sample comprised blood, either unsorted or a sorted T cell fraction (not recorded which). The receptors here all came from a male donor with ankylosing spondylitis or in good health (not recorded which).

This clonotype was recorded at least ten times. The V and J genes are TRBV7-6 and TRBJ2-7, with 10 positions matching TRBD2. This CDR3 is 14 amino acids long. The J segment lost 7 bases and the V segment lost 5 bases, leaving 8 bases of the junction unmatched. CDR1 is SGHVS and CDR2 is FNYEAQ in the germline V gene. CDR3: CASSLSGGAGEQYF. In DNA, the CDR3 is TGTGCCAGCAGCCTGAGCGGGGGGGCTGGAGAGCAGTACTTC.

About this clonotype itself: With a much larger clone just one base away, this may be a read error. V gene TRBV12-3 or TRBV12-4 combines with J gene TRBJ1-2; the match to TRBD1 covers 7 bases. V dropped 6 bases and J dropped 4; count of bases not matched to a gene: 5. The CDR3 has 13 amino acids. The CDR3 is CASSEGQTYGYTF. The CDR3 nucleotides read TGTGCCAGCAGCGAGGGACAGACCTATGGCTACACCTTC.

This chain joins TRBV7-2 and TRBJ2-3; maybe TRBD2 (5 bases). CDR3 length equals 14 residues. Trimming removed 10 bases at V and 3 bases at J, with 17 bases between. Germline V gene lookup returns CDR1 SGHTA and CDR2 FQGNSA. As DNA, the CDR3 is TGTGCCACCACGGATAATCCGGGGACAGATACGCAGTATTTT. Its translation is CATTDNPGTDTQYF. The variable domain in full, with the rest retrieved from reference TRBV7-2 and TRBJ2-3, is GAGVSQSPSNKVTEKGKDVELRCDPISGHTALYWYRQSLGQGLEFLIYFQGNSAPDKSGLPSDRFSAERTGGSVSTLTIQRTQQEDSAVYLCATTDNPGTDTQYFGPGTRLTVL.

Comments on this clonotype: Since a much larger clone is just one base distant, this may be a read error. The genes are TRBV20-1 and TRBJ2-3; 13 bases are a match to TRBD2. The CDR3 consists of 15 residues. The germline V gene has CDR1 DFQATT and CDR2 SNEGSKA (reference sequence). DNA for the CDR3: TGCAGTGCTAGCCGACTAGCGGGGGGCACACATACGCAGTATTTT. This sequence encodes CSASRLAGGTHTQYF.

Many counts were recorded for this clonotype. CDR3 loop: CASSPTGFSSYEQYF. DNA of the CDR3: TGTGCCAGCAGCCCGACAGGGTTCTCCTCCTACGAGCAGTACTTC. The V call is TRBV12-3 or TRBV12-4, the J call TRBJ2-7; TRBD1 matches at 7 bases. V shed 6 bases, J shed 0 bases, and the junction held 8 bases outside the gene matches. The CDR3 contains 15 residues.

The rearrangement links TRBV7-9 to TRBJ2-5, with 7 bases fitting TRBD2. In germline, CDR1 is SEHNR, CDR2 FQNEAQ (reference sequence). This CDR3 spans 15 amino acids. After removal of 5 bases from V and 5 bases from J, the junction contained 11 bases not matched to a gene. The DNA for the CDR3 is TGTGCCAGCAGCCTCAACCTTGGGCGGGGGGAGACCCAGTACTTC. This sequence encodes CASSLNLGRGETQYF. The complete variable domain, with remaining parts taken from reference TRBV7-9 and TRBJ2-5, reads DTGVSQNPRHKITKRGQNVTFRCDPISEHNRLYWYRQTLGQGPEFLTYFQNEAQLEKSRLLSDRFSAERPKGSFSTLEIQRTEQGDSAMYLCASSLNLGRGETQYFGPGTRLLVL.

The chain combines TRBV7-9 with TRBJ1-6; TRBD1 is a possible D gene (5 bases). From germline, CDR1 is SEHNR and CDR2 FQNEAQ (reference sequence). The V end was cut by 3 bases, the J end by 14 bases, with 17 bases between. The CDR3 sequence is 14 residues long. As DNA, the CDR3 is TGTGCCAGCAGCTTGGCGGGGTCCCAGGGAGCCCTCCACTTT. Its protein is CASSLAGSQGALHF. The full variable domain, in which reference TRBV7-9 and TRBJ1-6 provide the parts outside the CDR3, is DTGVSQNPRHKITKRGQNVTFRCDPISEHNRLYWYRQTLGQGPEFLTYFQNEAQLEKSRLLSDRFSAERPKGSFSTLEIQRTEQGDSAMYLCASSLAGSQGALHFGNGTRLTVT.

The CDR3 region has the DNA TGTGCCAGCAACCTCTTCGGAGAGGCGGTTCAGCCCCAGCATTTT. This translates into CASNLFGEAVQPQHF. The J gene is TRBJ1-5, the V gene TRBV5-6; D is uncertain. Germline lookup yields CDR1 SGHDT and CDR2 YYEEEE. Trimming removed 6 bases at V and 6 bases at J, with 19 bases between. This CDR3 contains 15 residues.

This clonotype was detected ten times or more. V gene TRBV11-2 combines with J gene TRBJ2-7; D may be TRBD1 or TRBD2 (5 bases each). CDR1 is SGHAT, CDR2 FQNNGV, per germline. Trimming pared 7 bases from V and 2 bases from J, leaving 15 bases between. This CDR3 region has 14 residues. CDR3 coding DNA: TGTGCCAGCAATGTGGGACGGTCCGCCTACGAGCAGTACTTC. Protein product: CASNVGRSAYEQYF. Full variable domain (remainder filled in from reference TRBV11-2 and TRBJ2-7): EAGVAQSPRYKIIEKRQSVAFWCNPISGHATLYWYQQILGQGPKLLIQFQNNGVVDDSQLPKDRFSAERLKGVDSTLKIQPAKLEDSAVYLCASNVGRSAYEQYFGPGTRLTVT.